The T cell receptor beta chain under discussion was sequenced for a study of CD8 T cells in ankylosing spondylitis. Quantitative 5'-RACE with molecular barcodes produced the TCR beta libraries. Via MiXCR, TCRdb re-called the 5' RACE reads, giving one row per CDR3 protein. The sample lists roughly 230,000 distinct CDR3 sequences, roughly 8.2% seen once, with around 4.9% in the top ten. Overall study findings and caveats: There were earlier reports of some motif variants in reactive arthritis synovial fluid and blood. Reportedly, disease-linked clones are significantly enriched in ankylosing spondylitis patients' matched synovial fluid. Ankylosing spondylitis blood appeared to be characterized by a TCR beta motif of roughly eight highly homologous variants.

In its sample, this clonotype was seen many times. Its antigen is undetermined. The TCR comes from a female donor with ankylosing spondylitis or in good health (not recorded which). The sequenced sample consisted of blood, either unsorted or a sorted T cell fraction (not recorded which).

The CDR3 loop reads CASSSALRTGDYEQYF. CDR3 DNA sequence: TGCGCCAGCAGCTCCGCCCTGCGGACAGGGGACTACGAGCAGTACTTC. This chain connects TRBV5-1 to TRBJ2-7, with TRBD1 matching 9 bases. Trimming took 3 bases from V and 3 from J; bases not matched to a gene: 10. CDR1 is SGHRS and CDR2 is YFSETQ in the germline V gene. The CDR3 is 16 residues long.